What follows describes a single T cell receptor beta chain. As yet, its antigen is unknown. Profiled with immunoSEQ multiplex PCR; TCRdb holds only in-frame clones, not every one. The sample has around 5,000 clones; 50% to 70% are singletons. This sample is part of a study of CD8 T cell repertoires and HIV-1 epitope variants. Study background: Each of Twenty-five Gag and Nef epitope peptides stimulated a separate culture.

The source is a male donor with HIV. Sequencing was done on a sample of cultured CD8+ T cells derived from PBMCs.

CDR3 in DNA: TGTGCCAGCAGCGTAGCCGCCGGAGGGGGAAATGAGCAGTTCTTC. Protein: CASSVAAGGGNEQFF. The V call is TRBV9, the J call TRBJ2-1, with D perhaps assigned TRBD1 or TRBD2 (6 bases each). Germline values: CDR1 SGDLS, CDR2 YYNGEE. There are 15 residues in the CDR3. Trimming cost V 0 bases and J 7 bases, with 14 bases left between them.